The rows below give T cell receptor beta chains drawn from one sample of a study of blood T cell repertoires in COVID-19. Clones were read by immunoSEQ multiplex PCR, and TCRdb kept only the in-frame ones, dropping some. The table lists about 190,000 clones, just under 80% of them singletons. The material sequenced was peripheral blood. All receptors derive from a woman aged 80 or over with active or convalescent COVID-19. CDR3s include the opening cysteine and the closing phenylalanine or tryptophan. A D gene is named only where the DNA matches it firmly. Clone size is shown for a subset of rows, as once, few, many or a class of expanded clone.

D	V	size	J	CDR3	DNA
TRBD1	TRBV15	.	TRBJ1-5	CATSRTGSGQPQHF	TGTGCCACCAGCAGGACAGGGTCCGGTCAGCCCCAGCATTTT
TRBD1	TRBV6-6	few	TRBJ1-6	CASSWDRNNSPLHF	TGTGCCAGCAGTTGGGACAGGAACAATTCACCCCTCCACTTT
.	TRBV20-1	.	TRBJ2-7	CSAREFVGQYF	TGCAGTGCTAGAGAATTTGTCGGGCAGTACTTC
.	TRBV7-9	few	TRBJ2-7	CASSLARTEGEYEQYF	TGTGCCAGCAGCTTAGCCCGGACAGAGGGAGAATACGAGCAGTACTTC
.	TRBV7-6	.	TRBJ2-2	CASRPAGTRTGELFF	TGTGCCAGCAGACCCGCTGGCACACGCACCGGGGAGCTGTTTTTT
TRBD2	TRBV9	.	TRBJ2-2	CASSVTSSGGATGELFF	TGTGCCAGCAGCGTAACGTCTAGCGGGGGGGCCACCGGGGAGCTGTTTTTT
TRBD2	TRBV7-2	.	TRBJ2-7	CASSVYSGGASSYEQYF	TGTGCCAGCAGCGTATATAGCGGGGGGGCGAGCTCCTACGAGCAGTACTTC
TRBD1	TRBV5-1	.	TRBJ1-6	CASSLGTGANSPLHF	TGCGCCAGCAGCTTGGGGACAGGGGCAAATTCACCCCTCCACTTT
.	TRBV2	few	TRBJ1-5	CASSEEGGLGGYSNQPQHF	TGTGCCAGCAGTGAAGAAGGGGGGTTGGGAGGGTATAGCAATCAGCCCCAGCATTTT
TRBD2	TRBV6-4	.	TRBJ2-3	CASTLLSSGGLITDTQYF	TGTGCCAGCACTTTACTCTCTAGCGGGGGGCTCATCACAGATACGCAGTATTTT
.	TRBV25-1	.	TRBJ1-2	CASSGRGNYGYTF	TGTGCCAGCAGTGGCCGGGGTAACTATGGCTACACCTTC
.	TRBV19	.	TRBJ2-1	CASSIAGSSYNEQFF	TGTGCCAGTAGTATCGCGGGGAGCTCCTACAATGAGCAGTTCTTC
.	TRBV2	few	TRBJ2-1	CASSEQGYEQFF	TGTGCCAGCAGCGAACAGGGTTATGAGCAGTTCTTC
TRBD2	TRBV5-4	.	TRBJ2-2	CASGPFPGGLAGNTGELFF	TGTGCCAGCGGCCCTTTCCCGGGCGGACTAGCGGGTAACACCGGGGAGCTGTTTTTT
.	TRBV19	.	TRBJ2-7	CASSMTGAYEQYF	TGTGCCAGTAGTATGACAGGAGCCTACGAGCAGTACTTC
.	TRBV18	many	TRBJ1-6	CASSPTSLGGGPNSPLHF	TGTGCCAGCTCACCGACCTCACTAGGGGGAGGGCCGAATTCACCCCTCCACTTT
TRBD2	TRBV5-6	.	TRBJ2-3	CASSPRWGGSGTDTQYF	TGTGCCAGCAGCCCGAGGTGGGGGGGTTCGGGCACAGATACGCAGTATTTT
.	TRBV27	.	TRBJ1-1	CASSSAYQGTEAFF	TGTGCCAGCAGTTCAGCCTACCAGGGGACTGAAGCTTTCTTT
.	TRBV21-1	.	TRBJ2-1	CASSKDEQADNEQFF	TGTGCCAGCAGCAAAGATGAACAGGCCGACAATGAGCAGTTCTTC
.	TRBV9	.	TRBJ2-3	CASSVGALQRYTQYF	TGTGCCAGCAGCGTTGGGGCCCTCCAGCGCTATACGCAGTATTTT
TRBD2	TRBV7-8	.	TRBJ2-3	CASSLAPSGRDTQYF	TGTGCCAGCAGCTTAGCCCCCAGCGGGAGGGATACGCAGTATTTT
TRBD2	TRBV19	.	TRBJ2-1	CASSITSGGNEQFF	TGTGCCAGTAGTATAACTAGCGGGGGGAATGAGCAGTTCTTC
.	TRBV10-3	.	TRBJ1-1	CAISGEANTEAFF	TGTGCCATCAGTGGAGAGGCTAACACTGAAGCTTTCTTT
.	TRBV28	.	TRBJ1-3	CAGAGAGTGNTIYF	TGTGCCGGCGCTGGGGCAGGGACTGGAAACACCATATATTTT
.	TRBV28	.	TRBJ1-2	CASSSSTGGYTF	TGTGCCAGCAGTTCCTCAACAGGGGGCTACACCTTC
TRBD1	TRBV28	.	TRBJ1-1	CASSLRGLQTEAFF	TGTGCCAGCAGTTTGAGGGGGCTGCAGACTGAAGCTTTCTTT
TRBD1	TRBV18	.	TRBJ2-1	CASSPMDGTASYNEQFF	TGTGCCAGCTCACCGATGGACGGGACAGCTTCCTACAATGAGCAGTTCTTC
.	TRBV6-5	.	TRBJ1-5	CAGTDRYDSNQPQHF	TGTGCCGGAACAGACAGGTACGATAGCAATCAGCCCCAGCATTTT
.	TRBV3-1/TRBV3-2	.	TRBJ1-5	CASSQEGTGRNQPQHF	TGTGCCAGCAGCCAAGAAGGTACAGGGCGCAATCAGCCCCAGCATTTT
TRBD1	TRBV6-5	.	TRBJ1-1	CASSYLGQGRTEAFF	TGTGCCAGCAGTTACTTGGGACAGGGTCGGACTGAAGCTTTCTTT
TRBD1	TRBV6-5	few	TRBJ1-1	CASSYWDRANTEAFF	TGTGCCAGCAGTTATTGGGACAGGGCAAACACTGAAGCTTTCTTT
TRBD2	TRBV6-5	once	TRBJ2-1	CASSQTSGGYNEQFF	TGTGCCAGCAGTCAAACTAGCGGGGGTTACAATGAGCAGTTCTTC
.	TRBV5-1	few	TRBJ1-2	CASSLGSGRDYGYTF	TGCGCCAGCAGCTTGGGATCAGGGAGGGACTATGGCTACACCTTC
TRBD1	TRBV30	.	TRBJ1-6	CAWSGDREEASPLHF	TGTGCCTGGAGTGGTGACAGGGAGGAGGCTTCACCCCTCCACTTT
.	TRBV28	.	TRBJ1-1	CASSPPGALNTEAFF	TGTGCCAGCAGTCCCCCAGGGGCCCTGAACACTGAAGCTTTCTTT
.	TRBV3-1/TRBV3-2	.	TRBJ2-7	CASSRGVATYEQYF	TGTGCCAGCAGCCGGGGGGTGGCGACCTACGAGCAGTACTTC
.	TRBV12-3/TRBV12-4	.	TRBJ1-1	CASSLARAVQAFF	TGTGCCAGCAGTTTAGCGAGAGCGGTTCAAGCTTTCTTT
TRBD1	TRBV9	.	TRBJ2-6	CASSDGTGKFSGANVLTF	TGTGCCAGCAGCGACGGGACAGGGAAATTCTCTGGGGCCAACGTCCTGACTTTC
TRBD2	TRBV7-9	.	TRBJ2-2	CASSSPGLGGTGELFF	TGTGCCAGCAGCTCACCGGGACTAGGGGGAACCGGGGAGCTGTTTTTT
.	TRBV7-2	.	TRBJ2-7	CASSLTGMSPYEQYF	TGTGCCAGCAGCTTAACAGGGATGAGCCCCTACGAGCAGTACTTC
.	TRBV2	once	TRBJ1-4	CASSLSRQLNEKLFF	TGTGCCAGCAGCCTGTCACGACAGCTAAATGAAAAACTGTTTTTT
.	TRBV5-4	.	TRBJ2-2	CASSLDRENTGELFF	TGTGCCAGCAGCTTGGACAGAGAGAACACCGGGGAGCTGTTTTTT
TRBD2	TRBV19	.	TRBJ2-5	CASRSLAGEETQYF	TGTGCCAGTAGGTCACTAGCGGGGGAAGAGACCCAGTACTTC
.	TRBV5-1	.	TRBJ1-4	CASSLLSGNEKLFF	TGCGCCAGCAGCTTGCTATCAGGGAATGAAAAACTGTTTTTT